The 30 T cell receptor beta chains below all came from one sample that was sequenced in a study of cytomegalovirus exposure and HLA in healthy donors. Here immunoSEQ multiplex PCR was the method, and the copy in TCRdb shows in-frame clones only, minus some. The sample has approximately 200,000 clones, roughly 80% seen once. Sequenced sample: PBMCs. The receptors come from a man aged 18 to 30 in good health and CMV-seropositive.

The rearrangement joins TRBV7-2 to TRBJ2-1; weak D call: TRBD1 (6 bases). Per the germline V gene, CDR1 is SGHTA and CDR2 is FQGNSA. The V gene lost 5 bases and the J gene lost 9 bases, with 14 bases spanning the gap. The CDR3 loop spans 13 amino acids. CDR3 coding DNA: TGTGCCAGCAGCGGAATACAGGGCAGTGAGCAGTTCTTC. Its protein is CASSGIQGSEQFF. Supplemented by reference TRBV7-2 and TRBJ2-1, the full variable domain reads GAGVSQSPSNKVTEKGKDVELRCDPISGHTALYWYRQSLGQGLEFLIYFQGNSAPDKSGLPSDRFSAERTGGSVSTLTIQRTQQEDSAVYLCASSGIQGSEQFFGPGTRLTVL.

The V gene is TRBV27, the J gene TRBJ2-7; 10 positions agree with TRBD1. This CDR3 contains 15 residues. With V trimmed by 6 bases and J by 8 bases, 13 bases remained unmatched. The V gene's germline CDR1 is MNHEY and CDR2 SMNVEV (reference sequence). The CDR3 spells CASRVPGQGYHQQYF. In DNA, the CDR3 is TGTGCCAGCAGGGTCCCGGGACAGGGGTATCACCAGCAGTACTTC.

V and J are TRBV9 and TRBJ2-1; 16 bases agree with TRBD2. The CDR3 is 19 amino acids. Germline CDR1 and CDR2: SGDLS and YYNGEE. Losses at the gene ends were 4 bases for V and 4 bases for J; bases not matched to a gene: 11. CDR3 sequence: CASSPPPGLAGGPYNEQFF. CDR3 in DNA: TGTGCCAGCAGCCCTCCCCCGGGACTAGCGGGAGGGCCGTACAATGAGCAGTTCTTC.

The V gene is TRBV11-1, the J gene TRBJ2-1, with TRBD1 matching over 12 bases. CDR3 length equals 16 residues. The germline CDR1 and CDR2 sequences are SGHAT and FQDESV (reference sequence). V dropped 4 bases and J dropped 7; count of bases not matched to a gene: 8. CDR3 coding DNA: TGTGCCAGCAGCTCCTACCGGGACAGGGGGCATAATGAGCAGTTCTTC. It translates to CASSSYRDRGHNEQFF.

V gene TRBV2 combines with J gene TRBJ2-6, with D possibly TRBD2 on 6 matching bases. The CDR3 runs to 18 residues. The germline V and J ends were trimmed by 6 bases and 3 bases, with 21 bases remaining between them. The germline V gene has CDR1 SNHLY and CDR2 FYNNEI. CDR3 DNA: TGTGCCAGCAGGTCTGGGACTGCGCTTGGGGGTGGGGCCAACGTCCTGACTTTC. This sequence encodes CASRSGTALGGGANVLTF.

This chain connects TRBV28 to TRBJ2-7; TRBD1 might be the D (5 bases). The CDR3 runs 16 residues. The V and J ends lost 3 bases and 0 bases respectively, with 15 bases between them. Per germline, CDR1 MDHEN and CDR2 SYDVKM. CDR3 DNA sequence: TGTGCCAGCAGTTTTGGGCACAGGCCCCTCTCCTACGAGCAGTACTTC. Residues: CASSFGHRPLSYEQYF.

The chain is built from TRBV18 and TRBJ2-7, with 7 bases that match TRBD2. Germline lookup yields CDR1 KGHSH and CDR2 LQKENI. V lost 2 bases to trimming and J lost 0 bases; unmatched junction nucleotides: 13. This CDR3 is built from 18 residues. The CDR3 loop is CASSPRGVASGSSYEQYF. CDR3 nucleotides: TGTGCCAGCTCACCAAGAGGTGTTGCTAGCGGTAGCTCCTACGAGCAGTACTTC.

The chain couples TRBV7-9 to TRBJ2-7; D not resolved. Germline CDR1 and CDR2: SEHNR and FQNEAQ (reference sequence). The CDR3 sequence is 11 residues long. V dropped 6 bases and J dropped 4 bases, with 7 bases sitting between them. CDR3 DNA sequence: TGTGCCAGCAGTTACACATACGAGCAGTACTTC. Protein sequence: CASSYTYEQYF.

The rearrangement joins TRBV19 to TRBJ1-5; 8 positions agree with TRBD1. V lost 6 bases, J lost 5 bases, and 6 bases stayed unmatched. The V gene's germline CDR1 is LNHDA and CDR2 SQIVND (reference sequence). CDR3 length: 14 residues. The CDR3 sequence is CASRTDRGDQPQHF. In DNA, the CDR3 is TGTGCCAGTAGGACTGACAGGGGCGATCAGCCCCAGCATTTT.

V usage is TRBV28 and J usage is TRBJ1-2, with 7 bases identical to TRBD1. V trimming: 7 bases; J trimming: 2 bases; junction bases outside the gene matches: 7. Germline loops: CDR1 MDHEN, CDR2 SYDVKM. The CDR3 runs to 14 residues. CDR3 loop: CASTEQGWNYGYTF. Here the CDR3 DNA reads TGTGCCAGCACTGAACAGGGGTGGAACTATGGCTACACCTTC.

Here the CDR3 reads CASSQVRLADTDTQYF. In DNA form, the CDR3 reads TGTGCCAGCAGCCAAGTACGGCTAGCGGACACAGATACGCAGTATTTT. This chain links TRBV4-2 with TRBJ2-3; 7 bases fit TRBD2. CDR1 LGHNA and CDR2 YNFKEQ come from the germline V gene. V gave up 1 base and J gave up 2 bases; unmatched junction bases: 6. CDR3 length: 16 residues.

The V call is TRBV29-1, the J call TRBJ1-2, with D unclear. Germline CDR1 SQVTM, CDR2 ANQGSEA. The CDR3 totals 13 residues. The V end was cut by 6 bases, the J end by 0 bases, with 11 bases between. Here the CDR3 DNA reads TGCAGCGTGTACCGGGGATCTAACTATGGCTACACCTTC. Its translation is CSVYRGSNYGYTF.

The chain links TRBV7-2 to TRBJ2-7; 14 nucleotides agree with TRBD2. Losses at the gene ends were 4 bases for V and 3 bases for J; bases not matched to a gene: 14. The CDR3 length is 19 residues. The germline CDR1 and CDR2 sequences are SGHTA and FQGNSA. The DNA for the CDR3 is TGTGCCAGCAGCTGGGGACTAGCGGGAGCTCCCTTTTCCCTCTACGAGCAGTACTTC. Protein sequence: CASSWGLAGAPFSLYEQYF.

The V and J genes are TRBV5-1 and TRBJ2-7, with 9 positions matching TRBD2. Germline V lookup: CDR1 SGHRS, CDR2 YFSETQ. The CDR3 runs 14 residues. V was pared by 6 bases and J by 7 bases, with 11 bases of the junction left unmatched. In nucleotides, the CDR3 is TGCGCCAGCACGATAGCGGGAGAGGAGGGAGAGCAGTACTTC. Its translation: CASTIAGEEGEQYF.

The chain's CDR3 is CASSIGGLYGNEQFF. Here the CDR3 DNA reads TGTGCCAGTAGTATCGGCGGCTTATACGGTAATGAGCAGTTCTTC. This chain uses TRBV19 with TRBJ2-1, with no clear D. Germline CDR1 and CDR2: LNHDA and SQIVND (reference sequence). Trimming cost V 3 bases and J 7 bases, with 16 bases left between them. The CDR3 loop spans 15 amino acids.

This chain uses TRBV7-3 with TRBJ2-7, with 7 bases matching TRBD1. Losses at the gene ends were 2 bases for V and 2 bases for J; bases not matched to a gene: 12. Germline V lookup: CDR1 SGHTA, CDR2 FQGTGA. The CDR3 sequence is 17 residues long. The CDR3 coding sequence is TGTGCCAGCAGCTTAGCCTCCACCGGGACAGTACCCTACGAGCAGTACTTC. It is translated as CASSLASTGTVPYEQYF.

The chain employs TRBV15 and TRBJ2-1; 11 nucleotides line up with TRBD2. CDR1 is LNHNV, CDR2 YYDKDF, per germline (reference sequence). The CDR3 runs to 16 residues. Losses at the gene ends were 2 bases for V and 7 bases for J; bases not matched to a gene: 7. CDR3 sequence reads: CATSRSAASGRNEQFF. The CDR3 DNA is TGTGCCACCAGCAGATCTGCGGCTAGCGGGAGGAATGAGCAGTTCTTC.

The DNA for the CDR3 is TGTGCCAGCAGCCAAGGAGGGGCGGGGCGGGCCTACAATGAGCAGTTCTTC. Translating gives CASSQGGAGRAYNEQFF. This rearrangement joins TRBV4-2 to TRBJ2-1; the D gene is possibly TRBD2 (6 bases). The CDR3 consists of 17 residues. CDR1 LGHNA and CDR2 YNFKEQ come from the germline V gene. Trimming stripped 1 base from V and 2 bases from J, with 15 bases between.

J is TRBJ2-1 and V is TRBV6-5; 8 bases agree with TRBD2. This CDR3 has 14 amino acids. The germline gives CDR1 MNHEY, CDR2 SVGAGI. Trimming at V came to 8 bases and at J to 1 base, leaving 4 bases not matched to a gene. The CDR3 loop reads CASRTSGSYNEQFF. In nucleotides, the CDR3 is TGTGCCAGCCGTACTAGCGGATCCTACAATGAGCAGTTCTTC.

This sequence joins TRBV5-4 and TRBJ1-2, with 8 bases fitting TRBD1. The V and J ends lost 4 bases and 8 bases, in that order; junction bases with no gene match: 13. The CDR3 covers 15 residues. Per the germline V gene, CDR1 is SGHNT and CDR2 is YYREEE (reference sequence). The CDR3 region has the DNA TGTGCCAGCAGCCTGAATGGACAGGGCCAGGGGGGCTACACCTTC. It yields the protein CASSLNGQGQGGYTF. Full variable domain (outside the CDR3, taken from reference TRBV5-4 and TRBJ1-2): ETGVTQSPTHLIKTRGQQVTLRCSSQSGHNTVSWYQQALGQGPQFIFQYYREEENGRGNFPPRFSGLQFPNYSSELNVNALELDDSALYLCASSLNGQGQGGYTFGSGTRLTVV.

This chain links TRBV6-5 with TRBJ2-1; D gene ambiguous. V lost 0 bases and J 8 bases, leaving 17 bases between the germline ends. Germline V lookup: CDR1 MNHEY, CDR2 SVGAGI. The CDR3 consists of 16 residues. The CDR3 nucleotides read TGTGCCAGCAGTTACTCGAATGTCAGAGGTGGCCATGAGCAGTTCTTC. The encoded protein is CASSYSNVRGGHEQFF.

The rearrangement uses TRBV2 and TRBJ2-5; tentative D call: TRBD2 (6 bases). Germline lookup yields CDR1 SNHLY and CDR2 FYNNEI. This CDR3 region has 15 residues. The V end lost 6 bases, the J end lost 2 bases, and 16 bases lay between the germline ends. The CDR3 sequence is CASRNQGLQQETQYF. CDR3 DNA sequence: TGTGCCAGCAGGAACCAGGGACTGCAGCAAGAGACCCAGTACTTC.

This clone was seen only once. The chain links TRBV28 to TRBJ2-3, with D possibly matching TRBD1 (5 bases). CDR1 and CDR2 (germline): MDHEN, SYDVKM. V lost 6 bases and J lost 4, with 17 bases in between. CDR3 length equals 15 residues. In nucleotides, the CDR3 is TGTGCCAGCAGATATCGGGCAGGGAACGCAGATACGCAGTATTTT. Residues: CASRYRAGNADTQYF. Using reference TRBV28 and TRBJ2-3 for the parts outside the CDR3, the full variable domain is DVKVTQSSRYLVKRTGEKVFLECVQDMDHENMFWYRQDPGLGLRLIYFSYDVKMKEKGDIPEGYSVSREKKERFSLILESASTNQTSMYLCASRYRAGNADTQYFGPGTRLTVL.

V gene TRBV4-2 combines with J gene TRBJ1-5; tentatively, D is TRBD1 (6 bases). The CDR3 covers 15 residues. Germline V CDR1 and CDR2: LGHNA, YNFKEQ. V was pared by 0 bases and J by 9 bases, with 15 bases between. The CDR3 bases are TGTGCCAGCAGCCAAGAGCAACAGGGCAGTTGGCCCCAGCATTTT. Protein product: CASSQEQQGSWPQHF.

This clone was counted between two and nine times. V usage is TRBV7-6 and J usage is TRBJ2-3, with 9 bases fitting TRBD2. V lost 5 bases to trimming and J lost 4 bases; unmatched junction nucleotides: 10. Germline CDR1 SGHVS, CDR2 FNYEAQ. This CDR3 has 16 amino acids. In nucleotides, the CDR3 is TGTGCCAGCAGCATAGACCCTAGCGGGAATCCAGATACGCAGTATTTT. Its protein is CASSIDPSGNPDTQYF. The whole variable domain, remainder taken from reference TRBV7-6 and TRBJ2-3, is GAGVSQSPRYKVTKRGQDVALRCDPISGHVSLYWYRQALGQGPEFLTYFNYEAQQDKSGLPNDRFSAERPEGSISTLTIQRTEQRDSAMYRCASSIDPSGNPDTQYFGPGTRLTVL.

The chain links TRBV5-5 to TRBJ1-2; no clear D gene. Germline values: CDR1 SGHKS, CDR2 YYEKEE (reference sequence). V was clipped by 1 base and J by 7 bases, with 8 bases between them. The CDR3 consists of 12 residues. The CDR3 spells CASSLTETGYTF. The CDR3 DNA is TGTGCCAGCAGCTTGACGGAGACTGGCTACACCTTC.

The chain uses TRBV6-6 and TRBJ1-1; D not resolved. The CDR3 has 11 amino acids. Trimming took off 6 bases at V and 5 bases at J, with 7 bases between the two ends. Germline lookup yields CDR1 MNHNY and CDR2 SVGAGI (reference sequence). The DNA for the CDR3 is TGTGCCAGCAGGCGGGAGACTGAAGCTTTCTTT. Translating gives CASRRETEAFF.

This clone has only a few counts. V gene TRBV5-4 combines with J gene TRBJ1-2; D ambiguous. Germline CDR1 reads SGHNT; CDR2 reads YYREEE (reference sequence). The CDR3 runs 14 residues. Between the trimmed V and J ends, which lost 0 bases and 2 bases, there was a span of 8 bases. CDR3 in DNA: TGTGCCAGCAGCTTGGGGGCCAAAAACTATGGCTACACCTTC. Translating it yields CASSLGAKNYGYTF.

This chain links TRBV5-6 with TRBJ2-7, with 11 nucleotides matching TRBD2. Trimming removed 3 bases from V and 1 base from J; junction bases left unmatched: 0. The germline V gene encodes CDR1 SGHDT and CDR2 YYEEEE. CDR3 length: 14 residues. This CDR3 reads CASSWTSGSYEQYF. The CDR3 coding sequence is TGTGCCAGCAGCTGGACTAGCGGGTCCTACGAGCAGTACTTC.

The chain joins TRBV29-1 to TRBJ1-4; D gene ambiguous. The CDR3 runs 13 residues. The V and J ends lost 4 bases and 5 bases respectively, with 11 bases between them. CDR1 and CDR2 (germline): SQVTM, ANQGSEA. Here the CDR3 DNA reads TGCAGCGTTGGGGCAGGATCGAATGAAAAACTGTTTTTT. It is translated as CSVGAGSNEKLFF.